These 16 T cell receptor beta chains were all obtained from the same sample, sequenced in a study of blood T cell repertoires in COVID-19. Sequenced by immunoSEQ multiplex PCR; TCRdb stores in-frame clones only, minus some. This sample has a few hundred thousand clones, with 75% to 90% found just once. Sequenced: peripheral blood. These receptors were obtained from a man aged 25 to 45 with acute or convalescent COVID-19.

The chain joins TRBV12-5 to TRBJ2-7, with a weak D call TRBD1 (7 bases). CDR3 length equals 16 residues. Trimming took 7 bases from V and 4 from J, leaving 23 bases between them. The V gene's germline CDR1 is LGHNT and CDR2 FRNRAP. This CDR3 is CASDFLTGDFIYEQYF. The CDR3 DNA follows: TGTGCTAGTGACTTTCTCACAGGGGACTTTATTTACGAGCAGTACTTC.

The CDR3 nucleotides read TGTGCCAGCAGCCCCCCCCGGGACAGGAATTCACCCCTCCACTTT. As protein: CASSPPRDRNSPLHF. The V gene is TRBV3-1 (or the pseudogene TRBV3-2), the J gene TRBJ1-6, with TRBD1 matching over 8 bases. J was trimmed by 7 bases and V by 4 bases; bases with no gene match: 6. This CDR3 contains 15 residues. Germline V gene lookup returns CDR1 LGHDT and CDR2 YNNKEL (reference sequence).

The chain joins TRBV28 to TRBJ2-7, with TRBD1 as a possible D gene (6 bases). The CDR3 is made up of 13 amino acids. The germline gives CDR1 MDHEN, CDR2 SYDVKM. With 8 bases removed from V and 3 bases from J, the gap between germline ends came to 14 bases. CDR3 protein: CASGGRSGYEQYF. CDR3 bases: TGTGCCAGCGGGGGCCGATCGGGCTACGAGCAGTACTTC.

V is TRBV6-1 and J is TRBJ1-1; D is ambiguous. Trimming cost V 2 bases and J 1 base, with 11 bases left between them. CDR3 length equals 15 residues. Germline lookup yields CDR1 MNHNS and CDR2 SASEGT. The CDR3 sequence: CASSELYRKNTEAFF. DNA of the CDR3: TGTGCCAGCAGTGAACTGTACAGAAAGAACACTGAAGCTTTCTTT.

CDR3 region: CATSDTSGRAPHNEQFF. The CDR3 coding sequence is TGTGCCACCAGTGATACTAGCGGGAGGGCCCCCCACAATGAGCAGTTCTTC. V usage is TRBV24-1 and J usage is TRBJ2-1, with TRBD2 matching 13 bases. The ends lost 3 bases at V and 5 bases at J; junction bases unmatched: 6. The CDR3 loop spans 17 amino acids. Germline lookup yields CDR1 KGHDR and CDR2 SFDVKD.

The chain is built from TRBV5-1 and TRBJ2-3, with a weak D call TRBD1 (6 bases). This CDR3 contains 14 residues. Trimming took off 4 bases at V and 4 bases at J, with 13 bases between the two ends. Germline CDR1 is SGHRS and CDR2 is YFSETQ. The CDR3 is CASSTRTGPDTQYF. In nucleotides, the CDR3 is TGCGCCAGCAGCACCCGAACAGGGCCAGATACGCAGTATTTT.

The chain recombines TRBV5-6 with TRBJ1-2, with unresolved D. This CDR3 spans 11 amino acids. V was clipped by 0 bases and J by 8 bases, with 5 bases between them. Germline V CDR1 and CDR2: SGHDT, YYEEEE. CDR3 nucleotides: TGTGCCAGCAGCTTGGGGCAGGGCTACACCTTC. Protein: CASSLGQGYTF.

The V call is TRBV27, the J call TRBJ2-5; D is possibly TRBD1 (6 bases). This CDR3 is 15 amino acids long. V was trimmed by 2 bases and J by 1 base, leaving 11 bases between them. Germline V gene data show CDR1 as MNHEY and CDR2 as SMNVEV (reference sequence). The CDR3 loop is CASSLQGLSQETQYF. The CDR3 bases are TGTGCCAGCAGTTTACAGGGGCTAAGCCAAGAGACCCAGTACTTC.

The rearrangement joins TRBV30 to TRBJ1-1; D is unclear. V was clipped by 0 bases and J by 1 base, with 6 bases between them. CDR1 and CDR2 (germline): GTSNPN, SVGIG (reference sequence). The CDR3 extends over 13 amino acids. The CDR3 loop reads CAWSVKRNTEAFF. CDR3 nucleotides: TGTGCCTGGAGTGTGAAGAGGAACACTGAAGCTTTCTTT.

The chain carries TRBV27 and TRBJ1-2, with 8 nucleotides matching TRBD1. The CDR3 runs to 13 residues. Per germline, CDR1 MNHEY and CDR2 SMNVEV (reference sequence). V trimming: 6 bases; J trimming: 4 bases; junction bases outside the gene matches: 4. The DNA of the CDR3 is TGTGCCAGCAGGAAGACAGGGGTCTATGGCTACACCTTC. This translates into CASRKTGVYGYTF.

This rearrangement joins TRBV6-5 to TRBJ2-7; a possible D gene is TRBD2 (6 bases). Germline-derived CDR1 and CDR2 are MNHEY and SVGAGI. V lost 0 bases, J lost 3 bases, and 12 bases lay in between. The CDR3 is 15 amino acids. The CDR3 loop reads CASSYSRGDFYEQYF. The DNA for the CDR3 is TGTGCCAGCAGTTACTCCCGCGGGGACTTCTACGAGCAGTACTTC.

The V call is TRBV29-1, the J call TRBJ1-2; TRBD1 agrees at 7 bases. This CDR3 is built from 12 residues. Germline loops: CDR1 SQVTM, CDR2 ANQGSEA. The V segment lost 6 bases and the J segment 2 bases; nucleotides outside the gene matches: 3. The CDR3 spells CSVRDSNYGYTF. CDR3 DNA sequence: TGCAGCGTGAGGGACAGCAACTATGGCTACACCTTC.

The genes are TRBV3-1 (or the pseudogene TRBV3-2) and TRBJ2-7; TRBD2 agrees at 8 bases. The CDR3 is 15 amino acids. The trim removed 0 bases at V and 3 bases at J, leaving 4 bases unmatched. CDR1 and CDR2 from the germline V gene are LGHDT and YNNKEL (reference sequence). In nucleotides, the CDR3 is TGTGCCAGCAGCCAAGACCACCTAGCGGGCTACGAGCAGTACTTC. Protein product: CASSQDHLAGYEQYF.

V usage is TRBV5-6 and J usage is TRBJ2-2; D may be TRBD2 (6 bases). Germline V gene sequence: CDR1 SGHDT, CDR2 YYEEEE. CDR3 length equals 13 residues. V was trimmed by 4 bases and J by 9 bases, leaving 13 bases between them. CDR3 coding DNA: TGTGCCAGCAGCGCGGGACCTAGCAGGGAGCTGTTTTTT. The encoded protein is CASSAGPSRELFF.

The chain carries TRBV3-1 (or the pseudogene TRBV3-2) and TRBJ2-1; 10 bases line up with TRBD2. The CDR3 consists of 16 residues. The junction had 4 bases not matched to a gene; V was cut back by 1 base and J by 4 bases. From germline, CDR1 is LGHDT and CDR2 YNNKEL (reference sequence). For the CDR3, the DNA is TGTGCCAGCAGCCAAGTTTCTAGCGGGAGTTACAATGAGCAGTTCTTC. Encoded protein: CASSQVSSGSYNEQFF.

This rearrangement joins TRBV25-1 to TRBJ2-5, with TRBD2 matching over 7 bases. The germline gives CDR1 MGHDK, CDR2 SYGVNS. The CDR3 totals 13 residues. The J segment lost 8 bases and the V segment lost 1 base, leaving 4 bases of the junction unmatched. CDR3 amino acids: CASSELGRETQYF. CDR3 DNA: TGTGCCAGCAGTGAATTAGGGAGGGAAACCCAGTACTTC.